These 4 T cell receptor beta chains were all obtained from the same sample, sequenced in a study of response to subunit inactivated influenza vaccine. TCRdb passed the RT-PCR reads through MiXCR, listing each CDR3 protein once. The table shows approximately 160,000 distinct CDR3 sequences, with about 10% occurring only once. The starting material was CD8+ T cells sorted from PBMCs, obtained around 25 months after vaccination. All receptors come from a man aged 45 to 75 who received an inactivated influenza vaccine.

The chain links TRBV6-5 to TRBJ2-7; 9 nucleotides match TRBD1. The V and J ends lost 2 bases and 3 bases, in that order; junction bases with no gene match: 2. CDR1 is MNHEY and CDR2 is SVGAGI in the germline V gene. The CDR3 is made up of 14 amino acids. This CDR3 reads CASSYQTGGYEQYF. The CDR3 coding sequence is TGTGCCAGCAGTTACCAGACAGGGGGCTACGAGCAGTACTTC.

This clonotype was seen a few times. V is TRBV27 and J is TRBJ2-7; D not resolved. This CDR3 contains 15 residues. Germline values: CDR1 MNHEY, CDR2 SMNVEV (reference sequence). Trimming shortened V by 6 bases and J by 0 bases, and 15 bases separated the two germline ends. The CDR3: CASRPGPLLSYEQYF. CDR3 nucleotides: TGTGCCAGCAGACCCGGACCGCTACTCTCCTACGAGCAGTACTTC.

The J gene is TRBJ2-3, the V gene TRBV20-1; D uncertain. In germline, CDR1 is DFQATT, CDR2 SNEGSKA (reference sequence). CDR3 length equals 13 residues. As DNA, the CDR3 is TGCAGGCCCACCAGGCCGAGCACAGATACGCAGTATTTT. Translated, it gives CRPTRPSTDTQYF.

The chain combines TRBV4-1 with TRBJ2-7, with TRBD1 matching 7 bases. CDR1 is MGHRA, CDR2 YSYEKL, per germline. V was clipped by 7 bases and J by 2 bases; unmatched bases: 8. This CDR3 spans 14 amino acids. CDR3 nucleotide sequence: TGCGCCAGCACCCCGTTGCAGGGGGCCTACGAGCAGTACTTC. Protein sequence: CASTPLQGAYEQYF.